This entry describes one T cell receptor beta chain. Its antigen has not been determined. No per-base quality is available; no much larger clone lies one base away. Collaborating institutions collected whole blood in K2EDTA tubes following their own protocols. For TCRbeta analysis, collaborators shipped samples in one of three forms: frozen whole blood, isolated PBMCs, or DNA extracted from either of those sample types. TCRbeta CDR3 regions were amplified from genomic DNA by means of the immunoSEQ Assay, a bias-controlled multiplex PCR. On the study's bioinformatics: The number of nucleated cells in each sample was estimated from the amplification of reference gene primers within the assay. To quantify the absolute abundance of each unique TCRbeta CDR3 rearrangement, sequence reads were collapsed and filtered. For each sample, productive Simpson clonality was calculated as the square root of Simpson's diversity index over productive rearrangements. TCRdb retrieved this table from immuneACCESS and kept in-frame rearrangements only. Not all clones are present; in checked studies, unresolved V genes account for under half, and no reason is known for the remainder. That table is the source of V, J and clone size, and D and trimming were worked out from the DNA. The sample table contains under 250,000 clones; only one count was recorded for about four fifths of them. The biggest ten clones account for 7.5% to 9% of the sample.

This sample was included in a study of blood T cell repertoires in COVID-19 (dated by TCRdb to 2019 to 2021). Background for the entire study: Samples covering the acute and convalescent phases of COVID-19 were provided by collaborators in the United States, Italy and Spain. The samples were drawn from two sources: the first 160 participants of the ongoing ImmuneRACE study, and 1,200 or so subjects contributed by 6 global collaborators. Nearly every sample came with metadata listing a de-identified subject ID, COVID-19 status, age in years and sex. The prospective study material was composed of cDNA or gDNA derived from T cells, B-cell-depleted T cells, or PBMCs. Subjects who had been exposed to COVID-19, were actively infected with it, or had recovered from it provided the deeply sampled blood TCRbeta repertoires that made up the dataset. Where available, HLA class I and class II types were taken from metadata supplied by the sample provider and were not determined by assay-based typing. The repertoires were released in a freely available public database meant as a resource for research on the immune response to SARS-CoV-2. General study outcomes and caveats: Clinical and demographic metadata were provided uncurated, with the amount varying by source and participant.

From the germline V gene (reference sequence), CDR1 is LGHDT and CDR2 is YNNKEL. Inclusive of the bounding cysteine and phenylalanine, the CDR3 is 18 residues long. The CDR3 DNA has 54 bases and is translated from base 1. The trim is 2 bases for V and 6 bases for J, with a gap of 22 bases between the germline ends. The sample comprised peripheral blood. The sequence is built from TRBV3-1 (or the pseudogene TRBV3-2) and TRBJ2-2; the D gene is perhaps TRBD2, from 6 matching bases. This receptor was identified in a woman aged 50 to 60 with acute or convalescent COVID-19. The CDR3 protein is CASSQPPGESKVSGELFF. The nucleotide sequence is TGTGCCAGCAGCCAACCCCCGGGGGAGTCGAAGGTCTCCGGGGAGCTGTTTTTT.